The 19 T cell receptor beta chains below were found in one sample sequenced in a study of T-cell reconstitution after alpha-beta-depleted transplantation in children. As it was prepared, the TCRbeta library received unique molecular identifiers. TCRdb reprocessed the PCR reads via MiXCR and lists one record per CDR3 protein. The sample lists some 300,000 distinct CDR3 sequences, 9.5% to 13% occurring once. The sequencing used PBMCs, collected before TCRalphabeta/CD19-depleted stem cell transplant. The receptors were gathered from a boy younger than two with acute myeloid leukemia, due to receive a stem cell transplant.

With respect to this clonotype: Given a much more abundant clone one base away, this may be a read error. The V gene is TRBV6-4, the J gene TRBJ2-2; D not resolved. The germline gives CDR1 MRHNA, CDR2 SNTAGT. The CDR3 length is 13 residues. V lost 1 base and J lost 4, with 4 bases in between. CDR3: CASSDWGTGELFF. The CDR3 nucleotides are TGTGCCAGCAGTGACTGGGGCACCGGGGAGCTGTTTTTT.

A note on this clonotype: A much larger clone differs from this one at a single base, so this may be a read error. The rearrangement joins TRBV5-1 to TRBJ1-4; 10 nucleotides align to TRBD1. Germline values: CDR1 SGHRS, CDR2 YFSETQ. The CDR3 contains 17 residues. The CDR3 here is CASSPAGTGEGNGKLFF. The CDR3 DNA follows: TGCGCCAGCAGCCCGGCCGGGACAGGGGAGGGTAATGGAAAACTGTTTTTT.

In this sample, this clonotype turned up many times. The chain has TRBV5-1 and TRBJ2-3; 7 positions agree with TRBD2. The junction had 5 bases not matched to a gene; V was cut back by 1 base and J by 0 bases. The germline CDR1 and CDR2 sequences are SGHRS and YFSETQ. The CDR3 contains 16 residues. CDR3 amino acids: CASSLSWRGSTDTQYF. In DNA form, the CDR3 reads TGCGCCAGCAGCTTGTCTTGGCGGGGGAGCACAGATACGCAGTATTTT.

The sample holds many counts of this clonotype. The chain is built from TRBV7-2 and TRBJ2-7, with 8 nucleotides matching TRBD1. CDR1 SGHTA and CDR2 FQGNSA come from the germline V gene. Trimming at V came to 3 bases and at J to 1 base, leaving 2 bases not matched to a gene. CDR3 length: 14 amino acids. The CDR3 region is CASSFRTGSYEQYF. The DNA for the CDR3 is TGTGCCAGCAGCTTCCGGACAGGGTCCTACGAGCAGTACTTC.

The CDR3 reads CASSPIRGPYFFTEAFF. CDR3 DNA sequence: TGTGCCAGCAGCCCCATCAGGGGGCCCTACTTCTTCACTGAAGCTTTCTTT. V and J are TRBV13 and TRBJ1-1, with 8 bases that match TRBD1. CDR3 length equals 17 residues. The junction had 15 bases not matched to a gene; V was cut back by 5 bases and J by 4 bases. In germline, CDR1 is PRHDT, CDR2 FYEKMQ (reference sequence).

This clonotype was seen ten or more times. The rearrangement uses TRBV5-1 and TRBJ1-3, with D perhaps matching TRBD1 (5 bases). CDR1 SGHRS and CDR2 YFSETQ come from the germline V gene. This CDR3 is built from 14 residues. V lost 3 bases and J 0 bases, leaving 7 bases between the germline ends. CDR3 loop: CASSWGSSGNTIYF. The DNA of the CDR3 is TGCGCCAGCAGCTGGGGGAGCTCTGGAAACACCATATATTTT. The full variable domain, its missing parts supplied by reference TRBV5-1 and TRBJ1-3, is KAGVTQTPRYLIKTRGQQVTLSCSPISGHRSVSWYQQTPGQGLQFLFEYFSETQRNKGNFPGRFSGRQFSNSRSEMNVSTLELGDSALYLCASSWGSSGNTIYFGEGSWLTVV.

This clonotype was seen more than once but under ten times. The gene calls are TRBV12-3 or TRBV12-4 and TRBJ2-7; the D gene is possibly TRBD2 (6 bases). Trimming took 6 bases from V and 0 from J, leaving 9 bases between them. This CDR3 contains 13 residues. CDR3 in amino acids: CASRLTSSYEQYF. CDR3 sequence (DNA): TGTGCCAGCAGATTGACTAGCTCCTACGAGCAGTACTTC.

This clonotype turned up a few times. The rearrangement uses TRBV7-2 and TRBJ1-3; D not resolved. This CDR3 spans 17 amino acids. V was trimmed by 4 bases and J by 0 bases, leaving 16 bases between them. Germline V CDR1 and CDR2: SGHTA, FQGNSA. CDR3 amino acids: CASSSHPPWDSGNTIYF. The CDR3 DNA follows: TGTGCCAGCAGCTCCCATCCCCCTTGGGACTCTGGAAACACCATATATTTT.

This clonotype has more than one count but fewer than ten. The chain recombines TRBV28 with TRBJ2-5, with TRBD1 identical over 8 bases. V dropped 3 bases and J dropped 2; count of bases not matched to a gene: 11. The CDR3 extends over 17 amino acids. Germline V gene lookup returns CDR1 MDHEN and CDR2 SYDVKM. CDR3 coding DNA: TGTGCCAGCAGTTTGGGACAGGTGGCCCTTTTACAAGAGACCCAGTACTTC. This sequence encodes CASSLGQVALLQETQYF.

In its sample, this clonotype was seen a few times. V is TRBV28 and J is TRBJ2-2; tentative D call: TRBD1 (5 bases). Trimming took 7 bases from V and 2 from J, leaving 14 bases between them. This CDR3 spans 15 amino acids. Per germline, CDR1 MDHEN and CDR2 SYDVKM. The CDR3 nucleotides are TGTGCCAGCACGTTAGGGGCTCTAAACACCGGGGAGCTGTTTTTT. Its translation: CASTLGALNTGELFF.

In this sample, this clonotype turned up many times. The chain has TRBV20-1 and TRBJ2-7, with TRBD2 matching 11 bases. The CDR3 is 15 residues long. Germline CDR1 reads DFQATT; CDR2 reads SNEGSKA (reference sequence). The V and J ends lost 4 bases and 5 bases, in that order; junction bases with no gene match: 10. The CDR3, as DNA: TGCAGTGCTAAGGATAGCGGGAGGGCCGGACACGAGCAGTACTTC. It translates to CSAKDSGRAGHEQYF.

This clonotype was seen at least ten times. The chain is built from TRBV10-2 and TRBJ2-7, with a possible D match to TRBD1 (6 bases). CDR1 is WSHSY, CDR2 SAAADI, per germline. Trimming took off 3 bases at V and 3 bases at J, with 15 bases between the two ends. The CDR3 is 15 amino acids. The CDR3 nucleotides are TGCGCCAGCAGTGATACCCTAACAGGGTACTACGAGCAGTACTTC. Protein sequence: CASSDTLTGYYEQYF.

This clonotype has at least ten counts. DNA of the CDR3: TGTGCCAGCAACCTAGCGGGGTTAACAGATACGCAGTATTTT. Residues: CASNLAGLTDTQYF. V gene TRBV13 combines with J gene TRBJ2-3, with 9 nucleotides matching TRBD2. The CDR3 is made up of 14 amino acids. With 7 bases clipped from V and 3 bases from J, the junction kept 5 bases outside the gene matches. Germline CDR1 is PRHDT and CDR2 is FYEKMQ (reference sequence). The full variable domain, its missing parts supplied by reference TRBV13 and TRBJ2-3, is AAGVIQSPRHLIKEKRETATLKCYPIPRHDTVYWYQQGPGQDPQFLISFYEKMQSDKGSIPDRFSAQQFSDYHSELNMSSLELGDSALYFCASNLAGLTDTQYFGPGTRLTVL.

This clonotype was found many times. The chain links TRBV5-6 to TRBJ2-2; the match to TRBD1 covers 10 bases. CDR3 size: 16 residues. Unmatched junction bases numbered 7, after V lost 4 bases and J lost 4 bases. CDR1 and CDR2 (germline): SGHDT, YYEEEE. The CDR3 reads CASSLRGTGATGELFF. In DNA, the CDR3 is TGTGCCAGCAGCCTCCGAGGGACAGGGGCCACCGGGGAGCTGTTTTTT.

This clonotype was observed at least ten times. The rearrangement links TRBV10-2 to TRBJ2-1, with TRBD1 identical over 7 bases. This CDR3 has 13 amino acids. Unmatched junction bases numbered 7, after V lost 5 bases and J lost 9 bases. The germline V gene has CDR1 WSHSY and CDR2 SAAADI. The CDR3 DNA is TGCGCCAGCAGTAATCGGAACAGGGGTGAGCAGTTCTTC. Translation: CASSNRNRGEQFF.

This clonotype was seen ten or more times. The chain links TRBV10-3 to TRBJ2-5; 7 bases agree with TRBD1. J was trimmed by 4 bases and V by 2 bases; bases with no gene match: 7. CDR1 ENHRY and CDR2 SYGVKD come from the germline V gene. CDR3 length equals 15 residues. For the CDR3, the DNA is TGTGCCATCAGTGAGGAGGGGGCGAGGGGAGAGACCCAGTACTTC. It specifies CAISEEGARGETQYF.

This clonotype was found many times. The chain combines TRBV3-1 with TRBJ2-7; D perhaps matches TRBD2 (7 bases). V dropped 5 bases and J dropped 0 bases, with 17 bases sitting between them. The CDR3 extends over 16 amino acids. The V gene's germline CDR1 is LGHDT and CDR2 YNNKEL (reference sequence). The CDR3, as DNA: TGTGCCAGCAGCACCCTCGGGGGCGGGGGCTCCTACGAGCAGTACTTC. It encodes CASSTLGGGGSYEQYF.

The rearrangement joins TRBV28 to TRBJ2-5, with 11 bases identical to TRBD2. CDR1 and CDR2 from the germline V gene are MDHEN and SYDVKM. V trimming: 6 bases; J trimming: 5 bases; junction bases outside the gene matches: 11. The CDR3 consists of 16 residues. The CDR3 bases are TGTGCCAGCAGCTTTAGCGGGGGGGCCCCCGGGGAGACCCAGTACTTC. Its protein is CASSFSGGAPGETQYF. Variable domain in full (rest from reference TRBV28 and TRBJ2-5): DVKVTQSSRYLVKRTGEKVFLECVQDMDHENMFWYRQDPGLGLRLIYFSYDVKMKEKGDIPEGYSVSREKKERFSLILESASTNQTSMYLCASSFSGGAPGETQYFGPGTRLLVL.

This clonotype was seen repeatedly, ten times or more. The V call is TRBV5-1, the J call TRBJ1-1, with TRBD1 as a possible D gene (5 bases). Germline V gives CDR1 SGHRS, CDR2 YFSETQ. The CDR3 consists of 14 residues. The V end lost 1 base, the J end lost 4 bases, and 11 bases lay between the germline ends. Written as DNA, the CDR3 is TGCGCCAGCAGCTTGCAGGGAGTTGGCACTGAAGCTTTCTTT. Translated: CASSLQGVGTEAFF.